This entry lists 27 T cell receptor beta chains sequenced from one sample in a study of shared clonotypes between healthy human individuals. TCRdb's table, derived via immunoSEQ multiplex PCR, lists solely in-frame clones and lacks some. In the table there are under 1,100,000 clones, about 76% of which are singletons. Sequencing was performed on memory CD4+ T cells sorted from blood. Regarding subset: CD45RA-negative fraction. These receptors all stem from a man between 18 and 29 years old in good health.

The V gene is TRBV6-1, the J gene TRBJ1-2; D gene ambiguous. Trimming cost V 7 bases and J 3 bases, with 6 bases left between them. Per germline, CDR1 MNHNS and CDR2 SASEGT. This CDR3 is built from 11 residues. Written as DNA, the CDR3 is TGTGCCAGCACCCACTACTATGGCTACACCTTC. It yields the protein CASTHYYGYTF.

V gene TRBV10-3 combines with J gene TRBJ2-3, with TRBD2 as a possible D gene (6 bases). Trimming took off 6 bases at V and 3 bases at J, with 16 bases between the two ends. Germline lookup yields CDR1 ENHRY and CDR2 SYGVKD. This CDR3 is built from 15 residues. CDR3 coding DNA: TGTGCCATCAGGGCGGACTACCCCGAGACAGATACGCAGTATTTT. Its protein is CAIRADYPETDTQYF.

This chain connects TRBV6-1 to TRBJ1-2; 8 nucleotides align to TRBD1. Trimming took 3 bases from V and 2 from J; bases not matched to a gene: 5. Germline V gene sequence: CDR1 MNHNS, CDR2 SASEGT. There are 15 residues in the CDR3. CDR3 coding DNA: TGTGCCAGCAGTGACTCCGGGACAGGAAACTATGGCTACACCTTC. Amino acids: CASSDSGTGNYGYTF.

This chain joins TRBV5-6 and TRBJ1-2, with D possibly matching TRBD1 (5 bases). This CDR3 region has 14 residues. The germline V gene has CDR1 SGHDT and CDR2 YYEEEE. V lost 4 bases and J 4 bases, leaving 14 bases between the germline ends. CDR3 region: CASSPTRQSYGYTF. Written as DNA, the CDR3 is TGTGCCAGCAGCCCCACTCGACAGAGCTATGGCTACACCTTC.

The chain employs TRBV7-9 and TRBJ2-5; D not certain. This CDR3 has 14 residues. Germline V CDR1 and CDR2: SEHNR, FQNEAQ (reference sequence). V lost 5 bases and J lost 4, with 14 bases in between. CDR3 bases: TGTGCCAGCAGCCCACGACTCGCCCCAGAGACCCAGTACTTC. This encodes CASSPRLAPETQYF.

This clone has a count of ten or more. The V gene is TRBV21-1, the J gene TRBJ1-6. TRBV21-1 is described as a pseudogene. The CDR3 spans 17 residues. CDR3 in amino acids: CASTGTPRSSYNSPLHF. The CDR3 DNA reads TGTGCCAGCACAGGGACTCCGAGGAGCTCCTATAATTCACCCCTCCACTTT.

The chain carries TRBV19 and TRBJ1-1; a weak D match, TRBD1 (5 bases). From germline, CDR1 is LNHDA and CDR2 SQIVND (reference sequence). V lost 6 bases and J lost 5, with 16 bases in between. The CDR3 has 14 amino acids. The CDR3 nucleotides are TGTGCCAGTAGCCCCGGGACTAGGGAAACTGAAGCTTTCTTT. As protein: CASSPGTRETEAFF.

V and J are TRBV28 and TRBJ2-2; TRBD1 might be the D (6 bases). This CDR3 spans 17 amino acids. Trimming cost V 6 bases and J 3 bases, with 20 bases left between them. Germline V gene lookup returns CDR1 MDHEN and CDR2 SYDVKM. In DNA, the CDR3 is TGTGCCAGCAGCCTGGGTCTCCGGACAGAGTACACCGGGGAGCTGTTTTTT. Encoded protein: CASSLGLRTEYTGELFF.

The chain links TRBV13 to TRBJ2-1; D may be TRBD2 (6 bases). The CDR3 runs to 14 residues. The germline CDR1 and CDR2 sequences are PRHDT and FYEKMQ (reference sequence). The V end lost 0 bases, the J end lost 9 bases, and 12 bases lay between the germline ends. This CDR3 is CASSLGHLAIEQFF. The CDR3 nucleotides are TGTGCCAGCAGCTTAGGTCACCTAGCGATTGAGCAGTTCTTC.

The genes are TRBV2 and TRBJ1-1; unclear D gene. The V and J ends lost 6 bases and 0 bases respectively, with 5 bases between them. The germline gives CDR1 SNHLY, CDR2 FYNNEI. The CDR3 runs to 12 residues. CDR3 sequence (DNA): TGTGCCAGCAGCTTCCTGAACACTGAAGCTTTCTTT. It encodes CASSFLNTEAFF.

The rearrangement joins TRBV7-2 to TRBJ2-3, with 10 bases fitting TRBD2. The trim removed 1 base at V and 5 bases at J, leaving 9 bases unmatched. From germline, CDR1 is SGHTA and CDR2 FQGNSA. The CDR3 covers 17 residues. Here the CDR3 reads CASSLVPSGGRLDTQYF. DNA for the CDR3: TGTGCCAGCAGCTTAGTACCTAGCGGGGGAAGGTTAGATACGCAGTATTTT.

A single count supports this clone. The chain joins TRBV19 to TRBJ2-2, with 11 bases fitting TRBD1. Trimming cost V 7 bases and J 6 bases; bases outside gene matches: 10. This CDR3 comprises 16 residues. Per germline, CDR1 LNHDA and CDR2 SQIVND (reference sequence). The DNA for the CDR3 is TGTGCCAGTACCCCCGGACAGGGGGCTACCCCCGGGGAGCTGTTTTTT. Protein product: CASTPGQGATPGELFF.

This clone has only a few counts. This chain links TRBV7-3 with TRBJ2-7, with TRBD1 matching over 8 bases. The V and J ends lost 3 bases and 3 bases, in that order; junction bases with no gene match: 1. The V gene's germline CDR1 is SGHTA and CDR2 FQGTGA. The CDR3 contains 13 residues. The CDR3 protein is CASSFGQGYEQYF. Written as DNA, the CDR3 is TGTGCCAGCAGCTTCGGACAGGGCTACGAGCAGTACTTC. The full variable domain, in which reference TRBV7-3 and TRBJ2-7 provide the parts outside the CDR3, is GAGVSQTPSNKVTEKGKYVELRCDPISGHTALYWYRQSLGQGPEFLIYFQGTGAADDSGLPNDRFFAVRPEGSVSTLKIQRTERGDSAVYLCASSFGQGYEQYFGPGTRLTVT.

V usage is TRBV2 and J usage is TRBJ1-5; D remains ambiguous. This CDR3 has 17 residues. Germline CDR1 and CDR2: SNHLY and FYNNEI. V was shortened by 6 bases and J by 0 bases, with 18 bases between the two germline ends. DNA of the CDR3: TGTGCCAGCAGCAGGAGGACGGAATCTTTTAGCAATCAGCCCCAGCATTTT. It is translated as CASSRRTESFSNQPQHF.

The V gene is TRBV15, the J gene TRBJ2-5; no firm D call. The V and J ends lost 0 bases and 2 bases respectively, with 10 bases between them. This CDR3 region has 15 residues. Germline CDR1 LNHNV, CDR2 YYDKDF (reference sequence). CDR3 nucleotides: TGTGCCACCAGCAGAGATGAGGCATCACAAGAGACCCAGTACTTC. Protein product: CATSRDEASQETQYF.

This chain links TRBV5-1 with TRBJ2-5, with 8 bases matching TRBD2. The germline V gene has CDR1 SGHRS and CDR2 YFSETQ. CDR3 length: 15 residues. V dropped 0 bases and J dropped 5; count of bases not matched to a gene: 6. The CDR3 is CASSLEVAGTETQYF. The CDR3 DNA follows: TGCGCCAGCAGCTTGGAGGTAGCGGGAACGGAGACCCAGTACTTC. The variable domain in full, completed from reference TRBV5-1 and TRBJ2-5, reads KAGVTQTPRYLIKTRGQQVTLSCSPISGHRSVSWYQQTPGQGLQFLFEYFSETQRNKGNFPGRFSGRQFSNSRSEMNVSTLELGDSALYLCASSLEVAGTETQYFGPGTRLLVL.

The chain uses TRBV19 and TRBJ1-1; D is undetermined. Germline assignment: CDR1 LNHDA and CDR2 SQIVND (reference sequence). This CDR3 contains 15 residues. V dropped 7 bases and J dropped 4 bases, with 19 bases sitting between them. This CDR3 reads CASTIYSWGGTEAFF. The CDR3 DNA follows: TGTGCCAGTACCATATATTCGTGGGGTGGCACTGAAGCTTTCTTT.

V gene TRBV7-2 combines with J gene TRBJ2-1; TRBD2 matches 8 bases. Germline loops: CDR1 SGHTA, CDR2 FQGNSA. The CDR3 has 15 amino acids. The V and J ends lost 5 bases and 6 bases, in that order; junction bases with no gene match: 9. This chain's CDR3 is CASSARTSRINEQFF. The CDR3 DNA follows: TGTGCCAGCAGCGCGCGGACTAGCCGGATCAATGAGCAGTTCTTC. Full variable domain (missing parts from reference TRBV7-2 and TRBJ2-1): GAGVSQSPSNKVTEKGKDVELRCDPISGHTALYWYRQSLGQGLEFLIYFQGNSAPDKSGLPSDRFSAERTGGSVSTLTIQRTQQEDSAVYLCASSARTSRINEQFFGPGTRLTVL.

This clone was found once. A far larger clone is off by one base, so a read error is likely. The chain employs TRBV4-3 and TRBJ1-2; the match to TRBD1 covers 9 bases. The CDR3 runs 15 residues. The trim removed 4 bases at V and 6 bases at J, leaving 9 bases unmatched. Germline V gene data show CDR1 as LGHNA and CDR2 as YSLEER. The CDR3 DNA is TGCGCCAGCAGCCTATCCGGGACAGGGCCGCATGGCTACACCTTC. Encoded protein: CASSLSGTGPHGYTF.

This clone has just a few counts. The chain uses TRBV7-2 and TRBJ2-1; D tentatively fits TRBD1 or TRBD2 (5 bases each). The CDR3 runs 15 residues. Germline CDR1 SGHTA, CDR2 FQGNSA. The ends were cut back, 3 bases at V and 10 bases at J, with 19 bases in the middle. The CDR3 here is CASSLGDPPFREQFF. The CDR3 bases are TGTGCCAGCAGCTTGGGGGACCCCCCTTTTAGGGAGCAGTTCTTC.

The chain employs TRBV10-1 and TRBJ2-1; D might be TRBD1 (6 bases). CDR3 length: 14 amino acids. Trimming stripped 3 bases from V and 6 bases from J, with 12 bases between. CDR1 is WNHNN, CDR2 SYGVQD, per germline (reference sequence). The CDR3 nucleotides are TGCGCCAGCAGTGATGACAGGACAGTCAATGAGCAGTTCTTC. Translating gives CASSDDRTVNEQFF.

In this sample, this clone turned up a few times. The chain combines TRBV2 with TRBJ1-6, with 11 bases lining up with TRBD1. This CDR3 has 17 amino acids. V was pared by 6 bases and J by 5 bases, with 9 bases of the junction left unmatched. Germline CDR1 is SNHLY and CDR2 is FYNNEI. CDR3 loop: CASSVPPGQGDNSPLHF. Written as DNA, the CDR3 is TGTGCCAGCAGCGTGCCCCCGGGACAGGGGGATAATTCACCCCTCCACTTT.

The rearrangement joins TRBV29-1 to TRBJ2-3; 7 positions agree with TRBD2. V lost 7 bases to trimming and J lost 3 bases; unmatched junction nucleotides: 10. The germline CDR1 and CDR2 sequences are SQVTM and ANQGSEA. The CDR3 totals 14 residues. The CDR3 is CSAGRAGETDTQYF. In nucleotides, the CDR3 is TGCAGCGCGGGGAGGGCGGGGGAAACAGATACGCAGTATTTT.

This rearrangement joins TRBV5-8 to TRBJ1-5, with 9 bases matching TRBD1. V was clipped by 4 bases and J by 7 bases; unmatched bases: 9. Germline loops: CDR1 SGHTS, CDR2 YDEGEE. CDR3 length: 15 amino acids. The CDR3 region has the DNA TGTGCCAGCAGCCGGACAGACAGGGGGATCCAGCCCCAGCATTTT. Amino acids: CASSRTDRGIQPQHF.

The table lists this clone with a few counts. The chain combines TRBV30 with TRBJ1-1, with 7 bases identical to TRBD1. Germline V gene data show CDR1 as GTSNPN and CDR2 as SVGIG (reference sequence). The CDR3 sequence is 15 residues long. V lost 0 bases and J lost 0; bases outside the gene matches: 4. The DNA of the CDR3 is TGTGCCTGGAGTGTTGGCGGGACAGTGAACACTGAAGCTTTCTTT. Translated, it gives CAWSVGGTVNTEAFF. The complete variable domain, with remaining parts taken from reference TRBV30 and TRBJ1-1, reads SQTIHQWPATLVQPVGSPLSLECTVEGTSNPNLYWYRQAAGRGLQLLFYSVGIGQISSEVPQNLSASRPQDRQFILSSKKLLLSDSGFYLCAWSVGGTVNTEAFFGQGTRLTVV.

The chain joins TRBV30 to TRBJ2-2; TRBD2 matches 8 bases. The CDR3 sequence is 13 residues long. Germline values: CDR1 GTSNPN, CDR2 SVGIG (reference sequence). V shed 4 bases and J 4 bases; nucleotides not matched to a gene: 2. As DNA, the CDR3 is TGTGCCTGGAACGGGAGGGGCACCGGGGAGCTGTTTTTT. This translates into CAWNGRGTGELFF.

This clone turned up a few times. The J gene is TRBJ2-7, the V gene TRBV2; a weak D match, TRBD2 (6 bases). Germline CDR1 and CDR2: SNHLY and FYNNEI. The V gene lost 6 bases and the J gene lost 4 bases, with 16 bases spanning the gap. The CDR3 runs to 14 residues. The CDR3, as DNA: TGTGCCAGCAGCCTCGGGTCCGCGGGATACGAGCAGTACTTC. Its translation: CASSLGSAGYEQYF.